This T cell receptor (beta chain) was obtained from a study of T-cell reconstitution after alpha-beta-depleted transplantation in children. Molecular barcoding with unique molecular identifiers was used for the TCRbeta library. Via MiXCR, TCRdb re-called the PCR reads, giving one row per CDR3 protein. The table shows 670,000 or so distinct CDR3 sequences, with roughly 13% occurring only once. Findings and caveats of the study: Diversity and T-cell counts at one year after transplant derived mostly from new T cells.

The trim removed 8 bases at V and 0 bases at J, leaving 12 bases unmatched. The CDR3 loop spans 17 amino acids. This clonotype occurred once. As yet, its antigen is unknown. The chain employs TRBV12-3 or TRBV12-4 and TRBJ2-4; 8 bases fit TRBD1. The TCR sequence derives from a girl aged 2-10 years with congenital amegakaryocytic thrombocytopenia, due to receive a stem cell transplant. This specimen consisted of PBMCs, obtained before TCRalphabeta/CD19-depleted stem cell transplant. The CDR3 bases are TGTGCCAGCGGCCGGGACAGGCCTACTTTAGCCAAAAACATTCAGTACTTC. This translates into CASGRDRPTLAKNIQYF.